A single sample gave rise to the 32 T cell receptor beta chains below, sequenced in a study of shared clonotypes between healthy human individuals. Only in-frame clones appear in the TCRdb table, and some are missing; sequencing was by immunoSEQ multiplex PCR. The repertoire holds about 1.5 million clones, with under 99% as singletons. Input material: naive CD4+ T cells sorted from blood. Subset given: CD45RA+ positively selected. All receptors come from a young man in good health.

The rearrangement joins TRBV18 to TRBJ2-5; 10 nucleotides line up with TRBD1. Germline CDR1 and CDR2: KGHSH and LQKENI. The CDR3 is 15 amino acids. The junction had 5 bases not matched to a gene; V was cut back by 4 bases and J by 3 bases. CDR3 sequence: CASSLPGTGEETQYF. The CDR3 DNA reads TGTGCCAGCTCACTCCCCGGGACAGGGGAAGAGACCCAGTACTTC.

This CDR3 is CASSQASSGNTIYF. In nucleotides, the CDR3 is TGTGCCAGCAGCCAGGCGAGCTCTGGAAACACCATATATTTT. The chain links TRBV7-8 to TRBJ1-3; D not resolved. With 5 bases removed from V and 0 bases from J, the gap between germline ends came to 8 bases. The CDR3 consists of 14 residues. Germline CDR1 reads SGHVS; CDR2 reads FQNEAQ.

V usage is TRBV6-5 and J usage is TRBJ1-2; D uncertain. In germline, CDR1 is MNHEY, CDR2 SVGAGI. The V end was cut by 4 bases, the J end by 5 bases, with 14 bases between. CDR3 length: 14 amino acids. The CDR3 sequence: CASSFSLLGYGYTF. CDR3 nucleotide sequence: TGTGCCAGCAGTTTTTCCCTTCTAGGGTATGGCTACACCTTC.

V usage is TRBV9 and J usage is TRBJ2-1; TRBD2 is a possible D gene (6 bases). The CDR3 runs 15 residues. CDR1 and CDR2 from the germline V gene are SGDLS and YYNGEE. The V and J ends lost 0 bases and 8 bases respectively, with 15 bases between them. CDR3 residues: CASSVVDGRGHEQFF. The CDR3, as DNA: TGTGCCAGCAGCGTAGTGGACGGGAGAGGGCATGAGCAGTTCTTC.

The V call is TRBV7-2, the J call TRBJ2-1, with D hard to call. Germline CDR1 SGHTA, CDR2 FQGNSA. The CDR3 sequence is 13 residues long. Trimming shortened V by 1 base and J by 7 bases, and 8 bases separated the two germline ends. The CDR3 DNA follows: TGTGCCAGCAGCTTAGAATCTCGGAATGAGCAGTTCTTC. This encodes CASSLESRNEQFF. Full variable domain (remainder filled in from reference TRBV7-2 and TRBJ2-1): GAGVSQSPSNKVTEKGKDVELRCDPISGHTALYWYRQSLGQGLEFLIYFQGNSAPDKSGLPSDRFSAERTGGSVSTLTIQRTQQEDSAVYLCASSLESRNEQFFGPGTRLTVL.

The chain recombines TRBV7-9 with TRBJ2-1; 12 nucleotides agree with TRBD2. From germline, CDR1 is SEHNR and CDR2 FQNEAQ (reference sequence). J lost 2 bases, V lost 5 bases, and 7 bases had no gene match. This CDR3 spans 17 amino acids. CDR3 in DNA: TGTGCCAGCAGCCCAGGTGGACTAGCGGGAACCTACAATGAGCAGTTCTTC. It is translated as CASSPGGLAGTYNEQFF.

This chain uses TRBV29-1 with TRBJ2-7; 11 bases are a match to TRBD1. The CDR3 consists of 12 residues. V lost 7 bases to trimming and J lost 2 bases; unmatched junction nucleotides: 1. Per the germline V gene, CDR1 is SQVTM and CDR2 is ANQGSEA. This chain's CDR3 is CSGGQGAYEQYF. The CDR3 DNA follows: TGCAGCGGGGGACAGGGGGCCTACGAGCAGTACTTC.

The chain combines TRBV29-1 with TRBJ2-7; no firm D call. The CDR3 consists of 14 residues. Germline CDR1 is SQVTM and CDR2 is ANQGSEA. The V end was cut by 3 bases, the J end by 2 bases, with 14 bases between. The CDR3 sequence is CSVDNRPEAYEQYF. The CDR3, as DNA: TGCAGCGTTGATAACCGGCCAGAAGCCTACGAGCAGTACTTC.

For the CDR3, the DNA is TGCAGCGTTGTGGCACGCACAGATACGCAGTATTTT. Translated, it gives CSVVARTDTQYF. This chain connects TRBV29-1 to TRBJ2-3; D remains unclear. There are 12 residues in the CDR3. Trimming left V 4 bases short and J 1 base short, with 6 bases between. CDR1 SQVTM and CDR2 ANQGSEA come from the germline V gene.

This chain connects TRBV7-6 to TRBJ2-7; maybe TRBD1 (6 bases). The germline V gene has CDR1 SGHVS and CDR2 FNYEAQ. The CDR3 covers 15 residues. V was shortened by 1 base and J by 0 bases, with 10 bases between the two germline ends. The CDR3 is CASSLVQGSSYEQYF. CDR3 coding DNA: TGTGCCAGCAGCTTAGTACAGGGAAGCTCCTACGAGCAGTACTTC.

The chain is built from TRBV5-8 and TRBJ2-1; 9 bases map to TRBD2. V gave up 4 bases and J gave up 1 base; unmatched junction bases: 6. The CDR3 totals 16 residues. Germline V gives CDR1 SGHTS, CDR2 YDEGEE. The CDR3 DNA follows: TGTGCCAGCAGCGAACTAGCGGGCCTGTCCTACAATGAGCAGTTCTTC. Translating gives CASSELAGLSYNEQFF.

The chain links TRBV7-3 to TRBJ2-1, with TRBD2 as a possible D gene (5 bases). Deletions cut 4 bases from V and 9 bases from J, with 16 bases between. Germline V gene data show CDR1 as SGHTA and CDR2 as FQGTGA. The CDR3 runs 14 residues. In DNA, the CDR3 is TGTGCCAGCAGCTCCGCACTAGTCTCGGCTGAGCAGTTCTTC. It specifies CASSSALVSAEQFF.

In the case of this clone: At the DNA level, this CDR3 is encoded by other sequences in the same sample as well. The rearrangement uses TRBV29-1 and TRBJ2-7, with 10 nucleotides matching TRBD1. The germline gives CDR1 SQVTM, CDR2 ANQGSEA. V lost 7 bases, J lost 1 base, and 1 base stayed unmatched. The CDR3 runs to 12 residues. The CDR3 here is CSAGQGSYEQYF. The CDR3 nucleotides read TGCAGCGCGGGACAGGGGTCCTACGAGCAGTACTTC.

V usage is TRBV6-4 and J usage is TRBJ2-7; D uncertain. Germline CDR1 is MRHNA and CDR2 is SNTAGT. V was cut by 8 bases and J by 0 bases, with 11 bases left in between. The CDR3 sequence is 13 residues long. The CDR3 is CASALEDSYEQYF. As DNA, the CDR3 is TGTGCCAGCGCCTTAGAGGACTCCTACGAGCAGTACTTC.

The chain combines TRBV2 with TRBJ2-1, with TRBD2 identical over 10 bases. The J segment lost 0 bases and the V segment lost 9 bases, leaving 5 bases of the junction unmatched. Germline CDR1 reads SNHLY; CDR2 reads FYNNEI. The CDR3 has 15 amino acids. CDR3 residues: CASSLAGPSYNEQFF. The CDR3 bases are TGTGCCAGTTCACTAGCGGGGCCCTCCTACAATGAGCAGTTCTTC.

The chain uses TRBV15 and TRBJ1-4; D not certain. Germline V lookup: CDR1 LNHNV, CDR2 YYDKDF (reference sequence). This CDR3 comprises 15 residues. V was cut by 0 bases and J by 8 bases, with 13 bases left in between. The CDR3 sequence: CATSRDPNPEEKLFF. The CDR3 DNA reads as TGTGCCACCAGCAGAGATCCGAATCCCGAAGAAAAACTGTTTTTT.

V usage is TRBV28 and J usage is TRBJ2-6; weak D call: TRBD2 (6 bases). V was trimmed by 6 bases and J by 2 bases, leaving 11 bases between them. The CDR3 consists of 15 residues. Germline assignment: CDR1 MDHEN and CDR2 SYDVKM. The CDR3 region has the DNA TGTGCCAGCAGCGCGGGATTCACTGGGGCCAACGTCCTGACTTTC. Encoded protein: CASSAGFTGANVLTF.

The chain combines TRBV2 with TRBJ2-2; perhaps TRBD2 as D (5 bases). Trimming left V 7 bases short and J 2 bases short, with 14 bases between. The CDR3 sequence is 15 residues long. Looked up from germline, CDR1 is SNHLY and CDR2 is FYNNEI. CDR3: CASTPLTGNTGELFF. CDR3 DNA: TGTGCCAGCACTCCACTAACGGGAAACACCGGGGAGCTGTTTTTT.

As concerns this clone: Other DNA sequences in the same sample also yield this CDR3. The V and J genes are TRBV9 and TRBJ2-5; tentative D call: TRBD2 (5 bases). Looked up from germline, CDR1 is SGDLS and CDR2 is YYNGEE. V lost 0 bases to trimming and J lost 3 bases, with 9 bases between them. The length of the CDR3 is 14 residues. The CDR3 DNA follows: TGTGCCAGCAGCGTAGCGGGGAGCGAAGAGACCCAGTACTTC. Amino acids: CASSVAGSEETQYF.

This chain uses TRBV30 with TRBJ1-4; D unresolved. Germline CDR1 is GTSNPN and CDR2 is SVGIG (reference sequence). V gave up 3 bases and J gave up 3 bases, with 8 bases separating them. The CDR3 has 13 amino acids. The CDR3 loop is CAWSPQPNEKLFF. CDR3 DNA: TGTGCCTGGAGCCCACAGCCTAATGAAAAACTGTTTTTT.

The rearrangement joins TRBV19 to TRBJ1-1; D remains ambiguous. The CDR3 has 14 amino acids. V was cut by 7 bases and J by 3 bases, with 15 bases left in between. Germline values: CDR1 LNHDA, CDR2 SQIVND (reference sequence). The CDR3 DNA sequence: TGTGCCAGTACCGTTACGATCGGCGACACTGAAGCTTTCTTT. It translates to CASTVTIGDTEAFF.

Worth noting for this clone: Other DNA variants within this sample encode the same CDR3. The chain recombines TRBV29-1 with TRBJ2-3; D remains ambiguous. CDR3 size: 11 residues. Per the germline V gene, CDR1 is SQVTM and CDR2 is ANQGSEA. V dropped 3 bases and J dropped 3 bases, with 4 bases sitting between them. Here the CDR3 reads CSVDLTDTQYF. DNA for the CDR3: TGCAGCGTTGATTTAACAGATACGCAGTATTTT.

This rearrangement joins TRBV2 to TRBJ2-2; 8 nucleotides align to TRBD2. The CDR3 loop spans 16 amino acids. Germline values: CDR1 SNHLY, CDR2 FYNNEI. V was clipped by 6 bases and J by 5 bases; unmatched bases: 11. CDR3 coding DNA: TGTGCCAGCAGGATTTTAGCGGGAACAGGAACCGGGGAGCTGTTTTTT. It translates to CASRILAGTGTGELFF.

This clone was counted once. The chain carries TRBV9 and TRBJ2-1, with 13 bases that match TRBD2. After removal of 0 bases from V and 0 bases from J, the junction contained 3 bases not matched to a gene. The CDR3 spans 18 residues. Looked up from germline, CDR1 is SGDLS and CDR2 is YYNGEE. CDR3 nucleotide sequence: TGTGCCAGCAGCGTAGAACTAGCGGGAGGGCCCTCCTACAATGAGCAGTTCTTC. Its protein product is CASSVELAGGPSYNEQFF.

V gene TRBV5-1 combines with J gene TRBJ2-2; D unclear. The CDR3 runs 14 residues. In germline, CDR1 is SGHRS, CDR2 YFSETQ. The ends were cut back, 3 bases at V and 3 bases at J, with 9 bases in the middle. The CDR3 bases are TGCGCCAGCAGCTCAGGAAGGGACACCGGGGAGCTGTTTTTT. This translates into CASSSGRDTGELFF.

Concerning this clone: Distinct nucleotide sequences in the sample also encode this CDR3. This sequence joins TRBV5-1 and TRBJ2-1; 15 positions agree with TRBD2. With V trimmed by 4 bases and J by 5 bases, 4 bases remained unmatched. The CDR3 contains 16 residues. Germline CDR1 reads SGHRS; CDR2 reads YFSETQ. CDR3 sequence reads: CASSLGLAGGHNEQFF. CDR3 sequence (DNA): TGCGCCAGCAGCCTCGGACTAGCGGGAGGGCACAATGAGCAGTTCTTC.

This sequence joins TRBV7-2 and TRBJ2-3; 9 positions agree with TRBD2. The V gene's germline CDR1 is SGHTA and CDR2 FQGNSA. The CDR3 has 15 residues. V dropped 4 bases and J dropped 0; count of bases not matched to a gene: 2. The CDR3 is CASSSGLASTDTQYF. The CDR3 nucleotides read TGTGCCAGCAGCTCGGGACTAGCTAGCACAGATACGCAGTATTTT. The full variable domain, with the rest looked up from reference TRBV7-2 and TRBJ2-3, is GAGVSQSPSNKVTEKGKDVELRCDPISGHTALYWYRQSLGQGLEFLIYFQGNSAPDKSGLPSDRFSAERTGGSVSTLTIQRTQQEDSAVYLCASSSGLASTDTQYFGPGTRLTVL.

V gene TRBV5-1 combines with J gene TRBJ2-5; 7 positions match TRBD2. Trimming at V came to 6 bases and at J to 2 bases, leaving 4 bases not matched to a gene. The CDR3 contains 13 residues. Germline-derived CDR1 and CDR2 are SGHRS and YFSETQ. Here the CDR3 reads CASTLATQETQYF. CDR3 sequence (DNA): TGCGCCAGCACACTAGCGACACAAGAGACCCAGTACTTC.

This CDR3 is CASQGSRGGSQETQYF. CDR3 bases: TGTGCCAGCCAGGGGAGCCGGGGAGGTTCGCAAGAGACCCAGTACTTC. The chain is built from TRBV7-9 and TRBJ2-5; D may match TRBD1 or TRBD2 (6 bases each). Trimming stripped 8 bases from V and 2 bases from J, with 21 bases between. Germline V gene sequence: CDR1 SEHNR, CDR2 FQNEAQ (reference sequence). The CDR3 totals 16 residues.

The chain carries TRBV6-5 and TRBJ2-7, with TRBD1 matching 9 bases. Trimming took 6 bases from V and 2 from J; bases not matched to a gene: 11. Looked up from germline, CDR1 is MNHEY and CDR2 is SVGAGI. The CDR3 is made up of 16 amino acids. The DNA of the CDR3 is TGTGCCAGCAGCTACACAGGGGGCGTTAAGACCTACGAGCAGTACTTC. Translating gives CASSYTGGVKTYEQYF.

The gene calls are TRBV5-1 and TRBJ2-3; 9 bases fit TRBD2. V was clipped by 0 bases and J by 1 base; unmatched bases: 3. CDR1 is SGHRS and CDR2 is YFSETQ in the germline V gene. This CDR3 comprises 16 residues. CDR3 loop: CASSLGIAGGTDTQYF. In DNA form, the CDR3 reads TGCGCCAGCAGCTTGGGGATAGCGGGAGGCACAGATACGCAGTATTTT.

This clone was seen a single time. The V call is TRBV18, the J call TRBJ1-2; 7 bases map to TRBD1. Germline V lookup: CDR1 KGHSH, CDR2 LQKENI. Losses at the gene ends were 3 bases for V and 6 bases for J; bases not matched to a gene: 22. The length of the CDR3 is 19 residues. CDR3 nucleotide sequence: TGTGCCAGCTCACCTTTAGCCGGGACAGTCCCCGGCAGAGACGATGGCTACACCTTC. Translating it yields CASSPLAGTVPGRDDGYTF.